The rows below give T cell receptor beta chains drawn from one sample of a study of tumor and adjacent non-tumor tissue in lung cancer. TCRdb recomputed calls from the multiplex PCR reads with MiXCR, one row per CDR3 protein. The table includes around 100,000 distinct CDR3 sequences, around three fifths detected once. Sequences were obtained from distant non-tumor lung tissue. These receptors came from a man aged 25 to 45 with non-small cell lung cancer. The CDR3 runs from the conserved cysteine through the conserved F or W. D genes are given only for firm matches. The listing skips clone size in some rows; elsewhere it reads once, few, many or a size class.

V	D	size	J	DNA	CDR3
TRBV4-1	TRBD2	few	TRBJ2-3	TGCGCCAACAGCCAAGTTAGCGGGAGGGCCGACACAGATACGCGGTATTTT	CANSQVSGRADTDTRYF
TRBV4-2	TRBD1	-	TRBJ2-1	TGTGCCAGCGACCGGACAGGGGGCAACGAGCAGTTCTTC	CASDRTGGNEQFF
TRBV11-3	-	-	TRBJ1-1	TGTGCCAGCATCTCAACAGGAGGTAGTAACACTGAAGCTTTCTTT	CASISTGGSNTEAFF
TRBV12-3/TRBV12-4	-	-	TRBJ2-7	TGTGCAAGTAGTAACCTTTCTCGCGAGCAGTACTTC	CASSNLSREQYF
TRBV7-9	-	-	TRBJ1-1	TGTGCCAGCAGCTTAGCCGGGCCCACTGAAGCTTTCTTT	CASSLAGPTEAFF
TRBV11-3	TRBD1	-	TRBJ1-1	TGTGTCAGCAGCCCGGGACAGCTAAATACTGAAGCTTTCTTT	CVSSPGQLNTEAFF
TRBV11-1	TRBD2	many	TRBJ2-7	TGTGCCAGCAGCCACGGGGGACTAACCTACGAGCAGTACTTC	CASSHGGLTYEQYF
TRBV4-1	-	-	TRBJ2-3	TGTGCCAGCAGCCGAACCGGGGCAGGGGACCTCACAGATACGCAGTATTTT	CASSRTGAGDLTDTQYF
TRBV30	TRBD1	-	TRBJ1-1	TGTGCCTGTCACAGCAGGACAGGGATGACTGAAGCTTTCTTT	CACHSRTGMTEAFF
TRBV11-2	-	-	TRBJ2-1	TGTACAAGCAGCTCGAGACCCATCACTAATGAGCAATTCTTC	CTSSSRPITNEQFF
TRBV20-1	-	-	TRBJ2-3	TGCAGTGCTTGGAGGGTCCGGGGCGCTGCGCGGGCAAATACGCAGTATTTT	CSAWRVRGAARANTQYF
TRBV18	-	-	TRBJ2-7	TGTGCCAGCTCACCCCGGGCCGAGTTTGCCGAGCAGTACTTC	CASSPRAEFAEQYF
TRBV12-3/TRBV12-4	-	many	TRBJ2-1	TGTGCCAGCAGTTTCTTTTACCCCGACAATGAGCAGTTCTTC	CASSFFYPDNEQFF
TRBV12-3/TRBV12-4	TRBD1	-	TRBJ1-4	TGTGCCAGCAGACGGTCGACAGGGAGGGCTGAAAAACTGTTCTTT	CASRRSTGRAEKLFF
TRBV12-3/TRBV12-4	-	-	TRBJ2-2	TGTGCCAGCAAACGTGAGGCCTTTAGGGAGCTGTTTTTT	CASKREAFRELFF
TRBV20-1	-	many	TRBJ2-7	TGCAGTGCTAGAGAAAGGATCCACTACGAGCAGTACTTC	CSARERIHYEQYF
TRBV24-1	TRBD2	-	TRBJ2-1	TGTGCCACCAGTGGGGGCGGAACTAGCGGCTTCAATGAGCAGTTCTTC	CATSGGGTSGFNEQFF
TRBV11-2	-	-	TRBJ1-2	TGTGCCAGCGGTCTTAAAGGGGACGCGAACTATGACTACACCTTC	CASGLKGDANYDYTF
TRBV20-1	-	-	TRBJ2-4	TGCAGTGCTAGACACTACAGTGACTGGAATATTAAGTACTTC	CSARHYSDWNIKYF
TRBV6-5	-	-	TRBJ1-2	TGTGCCAGCAGTTACTCCGCAGGGGACTATGGCTACACCTTC	CASSYSAGDYGYTF
TRBV20-1	-	once	TRBJ2-7	TGCAGTGCTAGTACTGACACTTACGAGCAGTACTTC	CSASTDTYEQYF
TRBV7-2	-	-	TRBJ2-5	TGTGCCAGCAGCACAGAAGAGACCCAGTACTTC	CASSTEETQYF
TRBV7-9	-	-	TRBJ2-7	TGTGCCAGCACCGCCCTGGACAAGGAGGAGGAGCGGTACTTC	CASTALDKEEERYF
TRBV7-8	-	-	TRBJ2-7	TGTGTCAGCAGCCCATACAGTTACGAGCAGTACTTC	CVSSPYSYEQYF
TRBV12-3/TRBV12-4	-	-	TRBJ1-1	TGTGCGAGCAGTTTAAGGGAGGTGGCTGGAGCTTTCTTT	CASSLREVAGAFF
TRBV6-5	TRBD1	-	TRBJ2-7	TGTGCCAGCAGCTACGAGGGACAGTACGAGCAGTGCTTC	CASSYEGQYEQCF
TRBV10-3	TRBD1	many	TRBJ2-3	TGTGCCATCAGTGCAGGGACAGCGGAGACGCAGTATTTT	CAISAGTAETQYF
TRBV29-1	-	many	TRBJ2-2	TGCAGCGTTTCTCCGAACACCGGGGAGCTGTTTTTT	CSVSPNTGELFF
TRBV4-1	TRBD2	many	TRBJ2-2	TGCGCCAGCAGCTCACTAGCGGTAACGAACACCGGGGAGCTGTTTTTT	CASSSLAVTNTGELFF
TRBV6-5	-	-	TRBJ2-1	TGTGCCAGCAGTTACTACCGACAGGCCGACGAGCAGTTCTTC	CASSYYRQADEQFF
TRBV20-1	TRBD1	many	TRBJ2-6	TGCAGTGCCCTGACAGGGGGCGGCTCTGGGGCCAACGTCCTGACTTTC	CSALTGGGSGANVLTF
TRBV4-2	-	few	TRBJ1-2	TGTGTCAGTAGCCAAGTGGGGACGGACTCTAACTATGGCTACACCTTC	CVSSQVGTDSNYGYTF
TRBV11-3	TRBD1	once	TRBJ1-3	TGTGCCAGCAGCACACAGGGGACATTTGGAAACACCATATATTTT	CASSTQGTFGNTIYF
TRBV4-2	TRBD2	many	TRBJ2-5	TGTGCCAGCAGCCTTGGGGACTACCAGCGAGAGACCCAGTACTTC	CASSLGDYQRETQYF
TRBV29-1	-	-	TRBJ1-1	TGCAGCATTTCGGTCTCCCTCACGGTGCCTTTCTTT	CSISVSLTVPFF
TRBV4-1	TRBD2	many	TRBJ2-1	TGCGCCAGCAGCCAAGAGGGAGGGTTTTTATACAATGAGCAGTTCTTC	CASSQEGGFLYNEQFF
TRBV11-3	-	-	TRBJ2-7	TGTGCCAGCAGGGACAGTGTATCCTACGAGCTGTACTTC	CASRDSVSYELYF
TRBV20-1	TRBD1	once	TRBJ1-2	TGCAGTGCTAGAGGAGTGACAGGGGCCGCCATGGGGCGCTATGGCTACACCTTC	CSARGVTGAAMGRYGYTF
TRBV11-1	-	-	TRBJ2-5	TGTACCAGGAGCGCCGACACGTACCGAGAGACCCAGTACTTC	CTRSADTYRETQYF
TRBV6-2/TRBV6-3	TRBD2	many	TRBJ2-3	TGTGCCAGCAGTTACGCTAGCGGGGGGGCCGATACGCAGTATTTT	CASSYASGGADTQYF
TRBV19	TRBD2	few	TRBJ2-3	TGTGCCAGTAGTACCTACGGGACTACCACAGATACGCAGTATTTT	CASSTYGTTTDTQYF
TRBV6-1	-	once	TRBJ1-1	TGTGCCAGCAATCTCACAGGGAACACTGAAGCTTTCTTT	CASNLTGNTEAFF
TRBV7-3	TRBD1	few	TRBJ2-3	TGTGCCAGCAGCTCTGGTGGCACAGGGGGCACAGATACGCAGTATTTT	CASSSGGTGGTDTQYF
TRBV24-1	-	-	TRBJ2-1	TGTGCCACCAGTGATCTCAGGGCGGGTCACAATGAGCAGTTCTTC	CATSDLRAGHNEQFF
TRBV20-1	TRBD1	once	TRBJ2-3	TGCAGTGCTCGTCCTACTGAGGGACAGCCCACAGATACGCAGTATTTT	CSARPTEGQPTDTQYF
TRBV12-3/TRBV12-4	-	many	TRBJ2-1	TGTGCCAGCAGTTCAGTGTTAGCGGAATACAATGAGCAGTTCTTC	CASSSVLAEYNEQFF
TRBV24-1	-	-	TRBJ2-3	TGTGCCACCAGTTCCGGGACACATACTAGCACAGATACGCAGTATTTT	CATSSGTHTSTDTQYF
TRBV12-3/TRBV12-4	TRBD2	many	TRBJ2-7	TGTGCCAGCGGCTCCGGGACTAGCGGGGGGAAGCAGTACTTC	CASGSGTSGGKQYF
TRBV4-3	-	many	TRBJ2-3	TGCGCCAGCAGCCAAGACGGGGGCTCCCACGGTGATACGCAGTATTTT	CASSQDGGSHGDTQYF
TRBV5-1	TRBD1	-	TRBJ1-4	TGCGTCAGCAGATCGACCATGGACAGGATAGAAGAAAAACTGTTTTTT	CVSRSTMDRIEEKLFF
TRBV12-3/TRBV12-4	-	many	TRBJ2-7	TGTGCCAGCAGTTTGTCAGGCCCGTACTACGAGCAGTACTTC	CASSLSGPYYEQYF
TRBV12-3/TRBV12-4	TRBD1	-	TRBJ1-5	TGTGCCTGCAGTTTATATGGGACAGGGCTTAATCAGCCCCAGCATTTT	CACSLYGTGLNQPQHF